Below are 10 T cell receptor beta chains sequenced from a single sample in a study of blood T cell repertoires in COVID-19. The table came from immunoSEQ multiplex PCR; TCRdb's copy has only in-frame clones and leaves some out. The repertoire holds roughly 70,000 clones, around 93% seen once, with about 5% in the top ten. Sequenced: peripheral blood. Receptors were obtained from a woman aged 55-69 years with active COVID-19.

The CDR3: CASSNSGASSYNEQFF. CDR3 nucleotide sequence: TGTGCCAGCTCCAATTCTGGCGCTAGCTCCTACAATGAGCAGTTCTTC. The chain employs TRBV18 and TRBJ2-1; D gene uncertain. The CDR3 has 16 amino acids. V shed 6 bases and J shed 0 bases, with 15 bases lying between them. Germline CDR1 and CDR2: KGHSH and LQKENI. Full variable domain (missing parts from reference TRBV18 and TRBJ2-1): NAGVMQNPRHLVRRRGQEARLRCSPMKGHSHVYWYRQLPEEGLKFMVYLQKENIIDESGMPKERFSAEFPKEGPSILRIQQVVRGDSAAYFCASSNSGASSYNEQFFGPGTRLTVL.

This clone is a singleton in its sample. The rearrangement links TRBV5-4 to TRBJ1-6; D remains unclear. V was cut by 4 bases and J by 6 bases, with 8 bases left in between. The CDR3 is made up of 13 amino acids. Germline CDR1 and CDR2: SGHNT and YYREEE (reference sequence). The CDR3 region is CASSQQVNSPLHF. The CDR3 DNA reads as TGTGCCAGCAGCCAACAAGTTAATTCACCCCTCCACTTT.

This clone showed up just once. V is TRBV11-2 and J is TRBJ2-7; 7 bases match TRBD2. CDR1 is SGHAT, CDR2 FQNNGV, per germline. This CDR3 spans 11 amino acids. V lost 8 bases, J lost 2 bases, and 0 bases stayed unmatched. This CDR3 is CASGTTYEQYF. CDR3 nucleotides: TGTGCCAGCGGGACTACCTACGAGCAGTACTTC.

The J gene is TRBJ2-5, the V gene TRBV11-2; 7 bases line up with TRBD2. The germline gives CDR1 SGHAT, CDR2 FQNNGV. The CDR3 runs 14 residues. V lost 5 bases, J lost 5 bases, and 8 bases stayed unmatched. The CDR3, as DNA: TGTGCCAGCAGCCTCCAGTGGGAGGGGGAGACCCAGTACTTC. It yields the protein CASSLQWEGETQYF.

The chain joins TRBV28 to TRBJ1-4; D is uncertain. V lost 0 bases, J lost 3 bases, and 20 bases lay in between. Germline-derived CDR1 and CDR2 are MDHEN and SYDVKM. This CDR3 spans 19 amino acids. This CDR3 reads CASSLWALRGTGSNEKLFF. The DNA for the CDR3 is TGTGCCAGCAGTTTATGGGCCCTGAGAGGAACGGGATCTAATGAAAAACTGTTTTTT.

The chain is built from TRBV5-1 and TRBJ2-7; 8 bases agree with TRBD2. This CDR3 comprises 20 residues. The ends lost 0 bases at V and 0 bases at J; junction bases unmatched: 17. Germline V gene data show CDR1 as SGHRS and CDR2 as YFSETQ. Here the CDR3 DNA reads TGCGCCAGCAGCTTGGTTGTGGGGAGCGGACTAGCCGAAAGCTCCTACGAGCAGTACTTC. It is translated as CASSLVVGSGLAESSYEQYF.

The chain recombines TRBV3-1 (or the pseudogene TRBV3-2) with TRBJ1-1, with 7 bases that match TRBD1. The junction had 4 bases not matched to a gene; V was cut back by 6 bases and J by 0 bases. This CDR3 is 14 amino acids long. Germline V gene lookup returns CDR1 LGHDT and CDR2 YNNKEL (reference sequence). The CDR3, as DNA: TGTGCCAGCAGTCCTCAGGGGGTGAACACTGAAGCTTTCTTT. This gives the protein CASSPQGVNTEAFF.

This chain links TRBV7-8 with TRBJ2-5; 11 bases are shared with TRBD2. The CDR3 spans 15 residues. The ends lost 6 bases at V and 5 bases at J; junction bases unmatched: 8. CDR1 SGHVS and CDR2 FQNEAQ come from the germline V gene. This CDR3 is CASRLLAGVFETQYF. The CDR3 DNA follows: TGTGCCAGCAGACTACTAGCGGGAGTATTTGAGACCCAGTACTTC.

This clone has a handful of counts. J is TRBJ1-1 and V is TRBV15; no reliable D call. The CDR3 consists of 14 residues. Looked up from germline, CDR1 is LNHNV and CDR2 is YYDKDF (reference sequence). Trimming shortened V by 3 bases and J by 3 bases, and 11 bases separated the two germline ends. The CDR3 spells CATSREGSYTEAFF. Written as DNA, the CDR3 is TGTGCCACCAGCAGGGAGGGCTCCTACACTGAAGCTTTCTTT.

The rearrangement joins TRBV27 to TRBJ2-1; possible D gene TRBD1, 6 bases. CDR3 length: 13 residues. V was pared by 4 bases and J by 4 bases, with 8 bases between. Germline V gene data show CDR1 as MNHEY and CDR2 as SMNVEV (reference sequence). CDR3 region: CASSYREYNEQFF. CDR3 coding DNA: TGTGCCAGCAGTTACAGGGAATACAATGAGCAGTTCTTC.